This T cell receptor (beta chain) was documented in a study of cytomegalovirus exposure and HLA in healthy donors. Study conclusions and caveats: A later analysis linked some 18,000 TCR beta sequences to HLA alleles at 0.05 false discovery rate.

The PCR ran on 60 Vbeta and 13 Jbeta primers. Assay used: immunoSEQ multiplex PCR; TCRdb lists only in-frame clones, some missing. The data show under 200,000 clones, roughly 80% seen once. As concerns this clone: Its antigen is still unknown.

CDR1 and CDR2 (germline): MDHEN, SYDVKM. V lost 2 bases and J 6 bases, leaving 19 bases between the germline ends. The CDR3 spans 16 residues. The gene calls are TRBV28 and TRBJ1-1, with D unclear. Sequencing input: PBMCs. The source of this sequence is a male donor in good health and CMV-seropositive. The CDR3 reads CASSLTQVIPRAEAFF. The CDR3 nucleotides read TGTGCCAGCAGTTTAACCCAGGTTATCCCGCGGGCTGAAGCTTTCTTT.